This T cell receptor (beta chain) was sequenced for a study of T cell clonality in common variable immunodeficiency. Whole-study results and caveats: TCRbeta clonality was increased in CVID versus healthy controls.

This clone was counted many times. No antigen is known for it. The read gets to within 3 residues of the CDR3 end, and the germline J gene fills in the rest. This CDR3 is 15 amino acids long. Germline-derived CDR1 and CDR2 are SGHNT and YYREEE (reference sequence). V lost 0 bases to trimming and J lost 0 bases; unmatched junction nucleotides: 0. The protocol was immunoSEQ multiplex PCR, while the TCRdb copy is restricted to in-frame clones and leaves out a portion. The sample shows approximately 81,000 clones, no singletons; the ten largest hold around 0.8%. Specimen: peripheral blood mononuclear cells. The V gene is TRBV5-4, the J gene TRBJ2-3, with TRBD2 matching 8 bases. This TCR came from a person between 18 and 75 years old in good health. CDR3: CASSLASGSTDTQYF. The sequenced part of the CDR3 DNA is TGTGCCAGCAGCTTGGCTAGCGGGAGCACAGATACG.